These 3 T cell receptor beta chains were sequenced from one sample in a study of T cells after posttransplantation cyclophosphamide. Clones were read by immunoSEQ multiplex PCR, and TCRdb kept only the in-frame ones, dropping some. The profile shows 45,000 to 60,000 clones, about 90% of them singletons. The sample comprised PBMCs. All receptors derive from a woman aged 50 to 60 in good health and a related stem cell transplant donor.

The chain joins TRBV10-3 to TRBJ2-3; 12 bases are a match to TRBD2. The CDR3 is made up of 16 amino acids. Germline V gene data show CDR1 as ENHRY and CDR2 as SYGVKD. J gave up 4 bases and V 9 bases, and 11 bases lay outside the gene matches. The CDR3 loop is CAILAGGETQSDTQYF. In DNA form, the CDR3 reads TGTGCCATTCTAGCGGGGGGGGAGACACAATCAGATACGCAGTATTTT.

The genes are TRBV7-2 and TRBJ2-5; no definite D call. The CDR3 extends over 13 amino acids. V lost 5 bases and J lost 4, with 11 bases in between. Germline CDR1 SGHTA, CDR2 FQGNSA. The chain's CDR3 is CASSRLSRETQYF. The DNA of the CDR3 is TGTGCCAGCAGCCGTTTATCCAGAGAGACCCAGTACTTC.

This chain uses TRBV5-1 with TRBJ2-5; 9 nucleotides agree with TRBD2. CDR1 and CDR2 from the germline V gene are SGHRS and YFSETQ. V lost 4 bases to trimming and J lost 3 bases; unmatched junction nucleotides: 4. The CDR3 spans 14 residues. The CDR3 sequence: CASSKGLAEETQYF. DNA for the CDR3: TGCGCCAGCAGCAAGGGACTAGCAGAAGAGACCCAGTACTTC.